This passage covers 14 T cell receptor beta chains from one sample sequenced in a study of blood T cell repertoires in COVID-19. The assay was immunoSEQ multiplex PCR, and TCRdb's table has in-frame clones only and misses some. The table has under 350,000 clones, more than 75% seen once. Sample: PBMCs or T cells enriched from blood (not recorded which). These receptors were obtained from a man between 25 and 39 years old who had recovered from COVID-19.

This chain uses TRBV7-2 with TRBJ1-5; D is unresolved. The V gene's germline CDR1 is SGHTA and CDR2 FQGNSA. The CDR3 is made up of 14 amino acids. Trimming removed 3 bases from V and 0 bases from J, with 6 bases in between. The CDR3 nucleotides read TGTGCCAGCAGCTTCCGGGATAGCAATCAGCCCCAGCATTTT. This codes for CASSFRDSNQPQHF. Looking up the rest from reference TRBV7-2 and TRBJ1-5 gives the full variable domain: GAGVSQSPSNKVTEKGKDVELRCDPISGHTALYWYRQSLGQGLEFLIYFQGNSAPDKSGLPSDRFSAERTGGSVSTLTIQRTQQEDSAVYLCASSFRDSNQPQHFGDGTRLSIL.

This clone was recorded a few times. The chain is built from TRBV12-3 or TRBV12-4 and TRBJ1-1; the D is unclear. V was trimmed by 7 bases and J by 6 bases, leaving 15 bases between them. This CDR3 comprises 13 residues. The CDR3 bases are TGTGCCAGCACCGATCCGAGGCGGTCTGAAGCTTTCTTT. As protein: CASTDPRRSEAFF.

The chain joins TRBV18 to TRBJ2-7; tentative D call: TRBD1 (6 bases). The CDR3 sequence is 16 residues long. The germline V gene has CDR1 KGHSH and CDR2 LQKENI. The V gene lost 0 bases and the J gene lost 1 base, with 13 bases spanning the gap. The chain's CDR3 is CASSPPQGLKSYEQYF. The CDR3 bases are TGTGCCAGCTCACCACCCCAGGGGTTAAAGTCCTACGAGCAGTACTTC. Together with reference TRBV18 and TRBJ2-7, the CDR3 gives the full variable domain: NAGVMQNPRHLVRRRGQEARLRCSPMKGHSHVYWYRQLPEEGLKFMVYLQKENIIDESGMPKERFSAEFPKEGPSILRIQQVVRGDSAAYFCASSPPQGLKSYEQYFGPGTRLTVT.

This clone was picked up one time. The chain joins TRBV9 to TRBJ1-1; 9 bases agree with TRBD1. V shed 3 bases and J 1 base; nucleotides not matched to a gene: 4. Germline lookup yields CDR1 SGDLS and CDR2 YYNGEE. The CDR3 runs 15 residues. CDR3 in DNA: TGTGCCAGCAGCGCTTACAGGGGGCGGAACACTGAAGCTTTCTTT. Translating it yields CASSAYRGRNTEAFF.

J is TRBJ2-3 and V is TRBV14; D unresolved. Germline values: CDR1 SGHDN, CDR2 FVKESK. V shed 1 base and J shed 6 bases, with 14 bases lying between them. The CDR3 runs to 15 residues. As DNA, the CDR3 is TGTGCCAGCAGCCAAGTCGGTTCAGCGAGGGATACGCAGTATTTT. This codes for CASSQVGSARDTQYF.

The CDR3 DNA follows: TGCGCCAGCAGCCCTTACCTGAGCGGGGCCAACGTCCTGACTTTC. This sequence encodes CASSPYLSGANVLTF. The J gene is TRBJ2-6, the V gene TRBV5-1; D remains ambiguous. V lost 4 bases and J 4 bases, leaving 12 bases between the germline ends. Per the germline V gene, CDR1 is SGHRS and CDR2 is YFSETQ. The CDR3 is 15 amino acids.

J is TRBJ2-3 and V is TRBV28, with D maybe TRBD1 (8 bases). V was trimmed by 7 bases and J by 3 bases, leaving 14 bases between them. The germline V gene encodes CDR1 MDHEN and CDR2 SYDVKM. This CDR3 is 14 amino acids long. CDR3 bases: TGTGCCAGCATAACACAGGGGGGGACAGATACGCAGTATTTT. Its translation is CASITQGGTDTQYF. The full variable domain, its missing parts supplied by reference TRBV28 and TRBJ2-3, is DVKVTQSSRYLVKRTGEKVFLECVQDMDHENMFWYRQDPGLGLRLIYFSYDVKMKEKGDIPEGYSVSREKKERFSLILESASTNQTSMYLCASITQGGTDTQYFGPGTRLTVL.

The chain joins TRBV18 to TRBJ1-2, with D tentatively TRBD1 (5 bases). Trimming took 4 bases from V and 3 from J, leaving 9 bases between them. The CDR3 extends over 13 amino acids. Germline V CDR1 and CDR2: KGHSH, LQKENI. CDR3 amino acids: CASSLSQDYGYTF. The CDR3 DNA follows: TGTGCCAGCTCACTTTCACAGGACTATGGCTACACCTTC.

The J gene is TRBJ1-6, the V gene TRBV15; 7 bases are a match to TRBD1. The junction had 13 bases not matched to a gene; V was cut back by 5 bases and J by 9 bases. Per germline, CDR1 LNHNV and CDR2 YYDKDF (reference sequence). The CDR3 contains 16 residues. CDR3 in amino acids: CATSSHLTGKSSPLHF. CDR3 DNA: TGTGCCACCAGCTCTCATCTGACAGGGAAGAGTTCACCCCTCCACTTT.

This chain links TRBV12-3 or TRBV12-4 with TRBJ1-4; perhaps TRBD1 as D (6 bases). This CDR3 spans 13 amino acids. V was pared by 5 bases and J by 12 bases, with 16 bases between. The CDR3 nucleotides read TGTGCCAGCAGTGCAGGGGTACGGGTTGAACTGTTTTTT. It encodes CASSAGVRVELFF.

The chain links TRBV6-4 to TRBJ1-2; D unresolved. V was shortened by 0 bases and J by 11 bases, with 10 bases between the two germline ends. The germline gives CDR1 MRHNA, CDR2 SNTAGT. The CDR3 sequence is 12 residues long. The CDR3 region is CASSDSTMVYTF. The CDR3 bases are TGTGCCAGCAGTGACTCGACTATGGTGTACACCTTC.

The chain links TRBV3-1 (or the pseudogene TRBV3-2) to TRBJ2-7; D not resolved. V shed 0 bases and J shed 0 bases, with 6 bases lying between them. Germline lookup yields CDR1 LGHDT and CDR2 YNNKEL (reference sequence). The CDR3 totals 14 residues. The CDR3 nucleotides are TGTGCCAGCAGCCAAGATCGGAGCTCCTACGAGCAGTACTTC. It translates to CASSQDRSSYEQYF.

V gene TRBV10-3 combines with J gene TRBJ2-5; 10 positions match TRBD2. V dropped 9 bases and J dropped 5; count of bases not matched to a gene: 6. Germline V gene lookup returns CDR1 ENHRY and CDR2 SYGVKD. The CDR3 covers 13 residues. The chain's CDR3 is CAILAGWMETQYF. The CDR3, as DNA: TGTGCCATACTAGCGGGGTGGATGGAGACCCAGTACTTC.

V is TRBV29-1 and J is TRBJ2-5, with D perhaps TRBD2 (6 bases). The V and J ends lost 5 bases and 2 bases respectively, with 9 bases between them. Germline values: CDR1 SQVTM, CDR2 ANQGSEA. The CDR3 runs 12 residues. CDR3 protein: CSVLREQETQYF. As DNA, the CDR3 is TGCAGCGTTTTACGGGAGCAAGAGACCCAGTACTTC.